Shown below are 3 T cell receptor beta chains from a single sample sequenced in a study of blood T cells in healthy people across ages. The use of a sample-barcoded 5' primer and a J-beta primer mix characterized a second PCR of 7 to 11 cycles. TCRdb redid the calling of the 5' RACE reads with MiXCR, one entry per CDR3 protein. Of 980,000 or so distinct CDR3 sequences listed, about 48% are singletons. The sequencing input was blood. The receptors were gathered from a young man in good health.

This clonotype was seen a single time. The genes are TRBV4-1 and TRBJ2-3; 9 nucleotides align to TRBD1. CDR1 is MGHRA, CDR2 YSYEKL, per germline. V gave up 0 bases and J gave up 3 bases; unmatched junction bases: 1. CDR3 size: 15 residues. CDR3 sequence reads: CASSQDDRGTDTQYF. The DNA of the CDR3 is TGCGCCAGCAGCCAAGATGACAGGGGGACAGATACGCAGTATTTT.

In this sample, this clonotype turned up a few times. The chain links TRBV6-1 to TRBJ1-5; the D is unclear. Germline CDR1 MNHNS, CDR2 SASEGT. The CDR3 is made up of 11 amino acids. V gave up 6 bases and J gave up 11 bases, with 11 bases separating them. CDR3 residues: CASRFEGSQHF. The CDR3 bases are TGTGCCAGCAGGTTTGAGGGCTCCCAGCATTTT.

The chain couples TRBV7-2 to TRBJ2-3; no clear D. V was cut by 1 base and J by 11 bases, with 13 bases left in between. Germline CDR1 is SGHTA and CDR2 is FQGNSA. This CDR3 spans 13 amino acids. As DNA, the CDR3 is TGTGCCAGCAGCTTAGATTGGGATGGGGTGCAGTATTTT. Its translation is CASSLDWDGVQYF.